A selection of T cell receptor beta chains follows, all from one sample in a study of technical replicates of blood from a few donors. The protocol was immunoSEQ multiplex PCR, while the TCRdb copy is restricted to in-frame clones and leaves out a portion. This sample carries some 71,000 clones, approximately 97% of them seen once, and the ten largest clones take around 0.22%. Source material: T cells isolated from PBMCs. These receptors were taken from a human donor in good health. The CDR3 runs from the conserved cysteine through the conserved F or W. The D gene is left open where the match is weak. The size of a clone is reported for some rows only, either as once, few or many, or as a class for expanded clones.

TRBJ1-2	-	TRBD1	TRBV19	TGTGCCAGCGGAGGACAGGGAAGCTATGGCTACACCTTC	CASGGQGSYGYTF
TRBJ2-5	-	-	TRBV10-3	TGTGCCATCAGTGAGTCGGCGGGGCAAGAGACCCAGTACTTC	CAISESAGQETQYF
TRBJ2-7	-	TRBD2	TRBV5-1	TGCGCCAGCAGCTTGGTTGGTAGCGGGGACCTAAACGAGCAGTACTTC	CASSLVGSGDLNEQYF
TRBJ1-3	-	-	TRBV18	TGTGCCAGCTCACCACCCGGGTTCTCTGGAAACACCATATATTTT	CASSPPGFSGNTIYF
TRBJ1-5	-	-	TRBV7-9	TGTGCCAGCAGCTTAGGGGCGCGGCAGGGTCCCTTTGCCCAGCATTTT	CASSLGARQGPFAQHF
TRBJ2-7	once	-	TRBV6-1	TGTGCCAGCAAGGTAGGGCGGGGTAGCTCCTACGAGCAGTACTTC	CASKVGRGSSYEQYF
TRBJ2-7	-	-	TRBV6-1	TGTGCCAGCAGTCAGGGGCACGAGCAGTACTTC	CASSQGHEQYF
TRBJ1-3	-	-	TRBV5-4	TGTGCCAGCAGCTTGGCCTCAGGATCCTCTGGAAACACCATATATTTT	CASSLASGSSGNTIYF
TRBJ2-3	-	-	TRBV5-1	TGCGCCAGCAGCTCGTACACAGATACGCAGTATTTT	CASSSYTDTQYF
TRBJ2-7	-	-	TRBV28	TGTGCCAGCAGTTCCGGGACTGCCTCCTACGAGCAGTACTTC	CASSSGTASYEQYF
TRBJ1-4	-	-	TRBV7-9	TGTGCCAGCAGCCCACTTAATGAAAAACTGTTTTTT	CASSPLNEKLFF
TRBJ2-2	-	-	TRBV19	TGTGCCAGTAGTGCCCCGTTCGGTCGCGCGAACACCGGGGAGCTGTTTTTT	CASSAPFGRANTGELFF
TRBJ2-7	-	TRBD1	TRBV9	TGTGCCAGCAGCGTAGAGGGGACAGGGTACGAGCAGTACTTC	CASSVEGTGYEQYF
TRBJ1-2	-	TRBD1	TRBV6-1	TGTGCCAGCAGTGAAGCCGTAAGGGGGACAGGGGCTAACTATGGCTACACCTTC	CASSEAVRGTGANYGYTF
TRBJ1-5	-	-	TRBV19	TGTGCCAGTACCCCGAGGTCGCATAGAGATCAGCCCCAGCATTTT	CASTPRSHRDQPQHF
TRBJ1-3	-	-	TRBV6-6	TGTGCCAGCCGACAGGAGTGGGCGTCTGGAAACACCATATATTTT	CASRQEWASGNTIYF
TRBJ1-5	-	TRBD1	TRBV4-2	TGTGCCAGCAGCCAAAGCCCCGGGACAGAGCAGCCCCAGCATTTT	CASSQSPGTEQPQHF
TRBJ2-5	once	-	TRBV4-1	TGCGCCAGCAGCCAAGAGCCGGTTACAGGGAGATTCCAAGAGACCCAGTACTTC	CASSQEPVTGRFQETQYF
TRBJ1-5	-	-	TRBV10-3	TGTGCCATCAATCAGGAAAAGCATAGCAATCAGCCCCAGCATTTT	CAINQEKHSNQPQHF
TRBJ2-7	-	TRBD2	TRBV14	TGTGCCAGCAGCCCCGGAGCACTAGCGGGAGTCGAGCAGTACTTC	CASSPGALAGVEQYF
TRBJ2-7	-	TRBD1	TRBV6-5	TGTGCCAGCAGTTACTCCGGGACAGCGATAGCCTACGAGCAGTACTTC	CASSYSGTAIAYEQYF
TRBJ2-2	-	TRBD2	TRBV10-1	TGCGCCAGCAGTGCGACTAGCGGGTCAACCGGGGAGCTGTTTTTT	CASSATSGSTGELFF
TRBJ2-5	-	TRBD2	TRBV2	TGTGCCAGAGATCTCCTAGCGGGGGCAGGAGAGACCCAGTACTTC	CARDLLAGAGETQYF
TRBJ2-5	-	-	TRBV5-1	TGCGCCAGCAGCTTGGATGGCTTTCAAGAGACCCAGTACTTC	CASSLDGFQETQYF
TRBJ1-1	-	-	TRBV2	TGTGCCAGCACGTCTAGACAGTCCCACGGGAACACTGAAGCTTTCTTT	CASTSRQSHGNTEAFF
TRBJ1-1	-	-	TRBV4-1	TGCGCCAGCAGCCTCCAGGGCTGGGACACTGAAGCTTTCTTT	CASSLQGWDTEAFF
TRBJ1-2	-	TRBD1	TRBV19	TGTGCCAGTAGTAGACAGGGGGCGTACTATGGCTACACCTTC	CASSRQGAYYGYTF
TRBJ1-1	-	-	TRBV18	TGTGCCAGCTCACCAGCTCGGGGGGGGAACACTGAAGCTTTCTTT	CASSPARGGNTEAFF
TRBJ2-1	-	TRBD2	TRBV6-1	TGTGCCAGCAGTGAACCCAGCGGGAGGGCCATCTTTGAGCAGTTCTTC	CASSEPSGRAIFEQFF
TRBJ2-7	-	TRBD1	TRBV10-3	TGTGCCATCAGTGAGGGGAGGACAGGGGGCTACGAGCAGTACTTC	CAISEGRTGGYEQYF
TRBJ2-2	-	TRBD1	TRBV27	TGTGCCAGCAGTACCGGGACAGGGGGTGTCGCGAACACCGGGGAGCTGTTTTTT	CASSTGTGGVANTGELFF
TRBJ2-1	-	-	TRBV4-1	TGCGCCAGCAGCCAAGATCTAGGGGTTGGCAATGAGCAGTTCTTC	CASSQDLGVGNEQFF
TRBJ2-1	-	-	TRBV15	TGTGCCACCAGCAGAGATACAGGGCTGTCCTACAATGAGCAGTTCTTC	CATSRDTGLSYNEQFF
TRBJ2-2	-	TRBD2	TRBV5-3	TGTGCCAGAAGCCCCGTTCGGAAATTGGGACTAGCGGGGGATGCCACCGGGGAGCTGTTTTTT	CARSPVRKLGLAGDATGELFF
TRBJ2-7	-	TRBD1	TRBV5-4	TGTGCCAGCAGCTTGGGACAGGGCCACGAGCAGTACTTC	CASSLGQGHEQYF
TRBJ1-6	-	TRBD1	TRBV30	TGTGCCTGGGGACAGGGCGGTAATTCACCCCTCCACTTT	CAWGQGGNSPLHF
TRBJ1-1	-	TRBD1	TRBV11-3	TGTGCCAGCAGCCTGTATAGACAGGGTAACACTGAAGCTTTCTTT	CASSLYRQGNTEAFF
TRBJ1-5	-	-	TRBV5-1	TGCGCCAGCAGCTTGGACCGCAGGGGCGGCAATCAGCCCCAGCATTTT	CASSLDRRGGNQPQHF
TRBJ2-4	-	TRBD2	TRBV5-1	TGCGCCAGCAGCCGGGATGCGGGAGGGGGCAAAAACATTCAGTACTTC	CASSRDAGGGKNIQYF
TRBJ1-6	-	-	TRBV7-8	TGTGCCAGCAGCTTAATGGGGGAGGACTCTAATTCACCCCTCCACTTT	CASSLMGEDSNSPLHF
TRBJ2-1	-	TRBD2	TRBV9	TGTGCCAGCAGCGGGGGACTATCCTCCTACAATGAGCAGTTCTTC	CASSGGLSSYNEQFF
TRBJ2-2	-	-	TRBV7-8	TGTGCCAGCAGCTTAGCCGCAAAATACAGGGTTAACACCGGGGAGCTGTTTTTT	CASSLAAKYRVNTGELFF
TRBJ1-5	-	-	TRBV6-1	TGTGCCAGCAGCCTAGAAGGAGGGAATCAGCCCCAGCATTTT	CASSLEGGNQPQHF
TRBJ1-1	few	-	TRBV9	TGTGCCAGCAGCGTGGGGGGAGGGACCACTGAAGCTTTCTTT	CASSVGGGTTEAFF
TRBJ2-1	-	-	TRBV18	TGTGCCAGCTCACCAGGGGCAGAGAATTACTACAATGAGCAGTTCTTC	CASSPGAENYYNEQFF
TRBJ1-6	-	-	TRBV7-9	TGTGCCAGCAGCTTAAAGGAGGCCACAAATTCACCCCTCCACTTT	CASSLKEATNSPLHF
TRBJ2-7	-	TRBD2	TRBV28	TGTGCCAGCAGTCTCCACCTGACTAGCGGGGATATCTCCTACGAGCAGTACTTC	CASSLHLTSGDISYEQYF
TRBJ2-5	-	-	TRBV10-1	TGCGCCAGCAGTCGGCAGGCAGAAGAGACCCAGTACTTC	CASSRQAEETQYF
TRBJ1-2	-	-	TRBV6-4	TGTGCCAGCAGTGACGTTGCAGGGGTCTATGGCTACACCTTC	CASSDVAGVYGYTF
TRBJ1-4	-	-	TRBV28	TGTGCCAGCAACCAGATTGCAACTAATGAAAAACTGTTTTTT	CASNQIATNEKLFF
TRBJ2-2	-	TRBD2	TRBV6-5	TGTGCCAGCAGTTACTCGAGAGCGGGAAGTTCCGGGGAGCTGTTTTTT	CASSYSRAGSSGELFF
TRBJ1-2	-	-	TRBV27	TGTGCCAGCAGTTTAGACAGGAACTATGGCTACACCTTC	CASSLDRNYGYTF
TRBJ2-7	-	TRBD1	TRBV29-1	TGCAGCGTGGCGACAGGGACCTACGAGCAGTACTTC	CSVATGTYEQYF
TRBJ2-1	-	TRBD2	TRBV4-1	TGCGCCAGCAGCCAAGTCATTAGCGGGAGCTCCTACAATGAGCAGTTCTTC	CASSQVISGSSYNEQFF
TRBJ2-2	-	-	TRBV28	TGTGCCAGCAGTGCCGGACAGCCCACCGGGGAGCTGTTTTTT	CASSAGQPTGELFF
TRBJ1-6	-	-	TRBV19	TGTGCCAGTAGCCGGGAGTCCTATAATTCACCCCTCCACTTT	CASSRESYNSPLHF